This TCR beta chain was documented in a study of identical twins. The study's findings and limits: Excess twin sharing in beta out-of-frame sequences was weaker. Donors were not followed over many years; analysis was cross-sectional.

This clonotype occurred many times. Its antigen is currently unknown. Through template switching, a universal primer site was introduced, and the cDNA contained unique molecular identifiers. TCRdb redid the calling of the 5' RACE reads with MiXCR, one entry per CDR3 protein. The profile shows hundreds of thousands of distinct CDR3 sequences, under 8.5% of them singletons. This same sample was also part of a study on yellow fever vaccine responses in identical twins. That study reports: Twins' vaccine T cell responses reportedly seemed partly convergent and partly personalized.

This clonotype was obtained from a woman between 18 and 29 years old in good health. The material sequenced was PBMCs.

The CDR3 nucleotides are TGCGCCAGCAGCTTGGAACAGCGGTCCTACAATGAGCAGTTCTTC. It is translated as CASSLEQRSYNEQFF. The J gene is TRBJ2-1, the V gene TRBV5-1; TRBD2 is a possible D gene (5 bases). Germline V gives CDR1 SGHRS, CDR2 YFSETQ. The CDR3 extends over 15 amino acids. V was cut by 0 bases and J by 1 base, with 8 bases left in between.